The 10 T cell receptor beta chains below all came from one sample that was sequenced in a study of blood T cell repertoires in COVID-19. The table came from immunoSEQ multiplex PCR; TCRdb's copy has only in-frame clones and leaves some out. The data show around 100,000 clones, with almost 80% seen just once and 9% to 14% held by the top ten. Material: peripheral blood. Receptors were obtained from a woman between 65 and 79 years old with acute or convalescent COVID-19.

The V call is TRBV4-2, the J call TRBJ1-5, with D tentatively TRBD1 (5 bases). Germline-derived CDR1 and CDR2 are LGHNA and YNFKEQ. V was pared by 5 bases and J by 0 bases, with 20 bases between. The CDR3 extends over 18 amino acids. The CDR3 reads CASSIIGQGTYSNQPQHF. The CDR3 nucleotides read TGTGCCAGCAGCATAATCGGGCAGGGAACTTATAGCAATCAGCCCCAGCATTTT.

The V call is TRBV11-3, the J call TRBJ2-5; a possible D gene is TRBD1 (7 bases). CDR1 and CDR2 (germline): SGHNT, YENEEA. The V end was cut by 5 bases, the J end by 2 bases, with 18 bases between. This CDR3 is built from 16 residues. The CDR3 DNA sequence: TGTGCCAGCAGCGTATCGACAGGGAGGACGCAAGAGACCCAGTACTTC. Protein product: CASSVSTGRTQETQYF.

The chain combines TRBV2 with TRBJ2-3; the match to TRBD2 covers 9 bases. Germline CDR1 SNHLY, CDR2 FYNNEI. V was clipped by 6 bases and J by 1 base; unmatched bases: 2. This CDR3 has 14 residues. In DNA, the CDR3 is TGTGCCAGCAGGGTAGCGGGGGGCACAGATACGCAGTATTTT. Amino acid sequence: CASRVAGGTDTQYF.

V is TRBV7-3 and J is TRBJ2-5, with D possibly TRBD1 on 5 matching bases. Looked up from germline, CDR1 is SGHTA and CDR2 is FQGTGA. The CDR3 has 13 residues. Trimming cost V 4 bases and J 2 bases, with 8 bases left between them. DNA for the CDR3: TGTGCCAGCAGCTCTGGACAACAAGAGACCCAGTACTTC. This codes for CASSSGQQETQYF.

V and J are TRBV19 and TRBJ1-1; weak D call: TRBD1 (6 bases). The CDR3 sequence is 13 residues long. V lost 7 bases, J lost 4 bases, and 13 bases lay in between. The germline gives CDR1 LNHDA, CDR2 SQIVND (reference sequence). This CDR3 reads CASINRVGTEAFF. The CDR3 DNA sequence: TGTGCCAGTATTAACAGGGTGGGCACTGAAGCTTTCTTT.

The chain couples TRBV4-1 to TRBJ2-3, with D perhaps TRBD1 (5 bases). The CDR3 has 15 amino acids. CDR1 MGHRA and CDR2 YSYEKL come from the germline V gene. Trimming removed 1 base from V and 3 bases from J, with 11 bases in between. The CDR3 loop is CASSQGGRPTDTQYF. CDR3 in DNA: TGCGCCAGCAGCCAAGGGGGCAGGCCGACAGATACGCAGTATTTT.

This clone appeared a few times. The rearrangement links TRBV11-2 to TRBJ2-7; D not resolved. Germline CDR1 SGHAT, CDR2 FQNNGV. Trimming took 5 bases from V and 2 from J, leaving 22 bases between them. The length of the CDR3 is 17 residues. CDR3 residues: CASSPPRGAKIPYEQYV. CDR3 bases: TGTGCCAGCAGCCCCCCAAGAGGAGCTAAGATCCCCTACGAGCAGTACGTC.

J is TRBJ1-2 and V is TRBV9; 8 bases align to TRBD1. This CDR3 region has 14 residues. In germline, CDR1 is SGDLS, CDR2 YYNGEE. J lost 4 bases, V lost 0 bases, and 2 bases had no gene match. The CDR3 is CASSVETGGYGYTF. DNA of the CDR3: TGTGCCAGCAGCGTAGAAACAGGGGGCTATGGCTACACCTTC.

This clone was picked up one time. This chain joins TRBV9 and TRBJ2-1; D unresolved. CDR1 is SGDLS, CDR2 YYNGEE, per germline. Trimming shortened V by 3 bases and J by 4 bases, and 20 bases separated the two germline ends. The CDR3 runs to 17 residues. The CDR3 sequence is CASSAFLFIPLYNEQFF. CDR3 nucleotides: TGTGCCAGCAGCGCCTTTTTATTTATTCCCTTGTACAATGAGCAGTTCTTC.

This clone was counted only a few times. The V call is TRBV10-3, the J call TRBJ2-7, with 7 bases lining up with TRBD1. The CDR3 sequence is 12 residues long. Germline-derived CDR1 and CDR2 are ENHRY and SYGVKD. V shed 4 bases, J shed 3 bases, and the junction held 0 bases outside the gene matches. The CDR3, as DNA: TGTGCCATCAGTGGACAGGGCTACGAGCAGTACTTC. It yields the protein CAISGQGYEQYF.